Listed here are 26 T cell receptor beta chains from one sample, sequenced in a study of PD-1 blockade in classical Hodgkin lymphoma. Clones were sequenced by immunoSEQ multiplex PCR, and TCRdb holds only the in-frame ones, with some missing. The sample yields fewer than 55,000 clones, 80% seen once. This sample's time point: cycle 4 day 1 (C4D1), after six to seven weeks of nivolumab. Relapse was seen in all patients after autologous stem cell transplantation, and brentuximab vedotin exposure was variable. Sequences were derived from peripheral blood mononuclear cells (PBMCs), sampled before the fourth cycle of nivolumab. The receptors were gathered from a human donor with classical Hodgkin lymphoma.

This chain joins TRBV7-9 and TRBJ2-3, with 11 nucleotides matching TRBD1. The length of the CDR3 is 16 residues. CDR1 is SEHNR, CDR2 FQNEAQ, per germline (reference sequence). Trimming removed 3 bases from V and 5 bases from J; junction bases left unmatched: 7. The chain's CDR3 is CASSLRGQGGGDTQYF. The CDR3 nucleotides read TGTGCCAGCAGCTTGCGGGGACAGGGGGGAGGAGATACGCAGTATTTT.

The CDR3 DNA reads as TGCGCCAGCAGCCCCCTTTATCAGGGTGCCTATGGCTACACCTTC. Translating gives CASSPLYQGAYGYTF. V gene TRBV4-1 combines with J gene TRBJ1-2; possible D gene TRBD1, 5 bases. Germline V CDR1 and CDR2: MGHRA, YSYEKL. The germline V and J ends were trimmed by 4 bases and 4 bases, with 16 bases remaining between them. This CDR3 comprises 15 residues.

The genes are TRBV18 and TRBJ1-1; D might be TRBD1 (6 bases). Germline V lookup: CDR1 KGHSH, CDR2 LQKENI. Trimming cost V 5 bases and J 7 bases, with 17 bases left between them. The CDR3 length is 14 residues. The DNA of the CDR3 is TGTGCCAGCTCAGCCCGGGACAAAAGTATTGAAGCTTTCTTT. It encodes CASSARDKSIEAFF. The full variable domain, with the rest looked up from reference TRBV18 and TRBJ1-1, is NAGVMQNPRHLVRRRGQEARLRCSPMKGHSHVYWYRQLPEEGLKFMVYLQKENIIDESGMPKERFSAEFPKEGPSILRIQQVVRGDSAAYFCASSARDKSIEAFFGQGTRLTVV.

V usage is TRBV19 and J usage is TRBJ2-7; 8 bases agree with TRBD1. The CDR3 loop spans 12 amino acids. V was pared by 6 bases and J by 6 bases, with 4 bases of the junction left unmatched. Germline CDR1 is LNHDA and CDR2 is SQIVND (reference sequence). CDR3 sequence: CASRRDRGEQYF. The CDR3 DNA is TGTGCCAGTAGACGCGACAGGGGCGAGCAGTACTTC.

The chain links TRBV6-1 to TRBJ2-3; 9 bases are shared with TRBD1. The CDR3 is made up of 18 amino acids. Germline CDR1 is MNHNS and CDR2 is SASEGT. Trimming at V came to 4 bases and at J to 2 bases, leaving 13 bases not matched to a gene. CDR3 bases: TGTGCCAGCAGTGGCTCCGGGACAGGGCTCAGGGTCACAGATACGCAGTATTTT. Amino acids: CASSGSGTGLRVTDTQYF.

This clone has a handful of counts. The same CDR3 is also encoded by other DNA sequences in this sample. The chain links TRBV19 to TRBJ2-7, with TRBD2 identical over 10 bases. With V trimmed by 4 bases and J by 6 bases, 3 bases remained unmatched. CDR1 and CDR2 (germline): LNHDA, SQIVND (reference sequence). The CDR3 is 13 amino acids. As DNA, the CDR3 is TGTGCCAGTAGTACCCGGACTAGCGGCGAGCAGTACTTC. Translated: CASSTRTSGEQYF. Together with reference TRBV19 and TRBJ2-7, the CDR3 gives the full variable domain: DGGITQSPKYLFRKEGQNVTLSCEQNLNHDAMYWYRQDPGQGLRLIYYSQIVNDFQKGDIAEGYSVSREKKESFPLTVTSAQKNPTAFYLCASSTRTSGEQYFGPGTRLTVT.

In this sample, this clone turned up a few times. This chain joins TRBV21-1 and TRBJ1-5; the D call in the table, TRBD1, was not verified against the DNA. TRBV21-1 is given as a pseudogene. CDR3 size: 15 residues. The CDR3 spells CASSRGTGGDQPQHF. DNA for the CDR3: TGTGCCAGCAGCCGAGGGACAGGGGGCGATCAGCCCCAGCATTTT.

This clone was found a few times. The V gene is TRBV5-1, the J gene TRBJ1-3; D unclear. CDR1 and CDR2 from the germline V gene are SGHRS and YFSETQ. Trimming removed 5 bases at V and 0 bases at J, with 12 bases between. The CDR3 loop spans 15 amino acids. The CDR3 DNA is TGCGCCAGCAGTAGTTTGGGATCCTCTGGAAACACCATATATTTT. Translated: CASSSLGSSGNTIYF.

This sequence joins TRBV5-1 and TRBJ1-3; unclear D gene. This CDR3 is 15 amino acids long. V lost 1 base and J lost 0, with 8 bases in between. Germline CDR1 reads SGHRS; CDR2 reads YFSETQ. CDR3 amino acids: CASSLYGDSGNTIYF. The CDR3, as DNA: TGCGCCAGCAGCTTGTATGGGGACTCTGGAAACACCATATATTTT.

The sample holds a few counts of this clone. The chain carries TRBV27 and TRBJ2-1; 11 bases are shared with TRBD2. Germline V gene data show CDR1 as MNHEY and CDR2 as SMNVEV (reference sequence). CDR3 length: 15 residues. V shed 7 bases, J shed 7 bases, and the junction held 9 bases outside the gene matches. The CDR3 DNA reads TGTGCCAGCACTCCACTAGCGGGAGTTGGTAATGAGCAGTTCTTC. Its translation: CASTPLAGVGNEQFF.

The chain carries TRBV21-1 and TRBJ2-2; TRBD1 is taken as the D call from the table, unchecked against the DNA. TRBV21-1 is termed a pseudogene. This CDR3 is 17 amino acids long. The CDR3 sequence: CASSKGGPGQGPGELFF. In DNA form, the CDR3 reads TGTGCCAGCAGCAAAGGTGGTCCCGGACAGGGCCCCGGGGAGCTGTTTTTT.

The V call is TRBV19, the J call TRBJ2-7; 7 bases are a match to TRBD1. The CDR3 runs 13 residues. Germline assignment: CDR1 LNHDA and CDR2 SQIVND (reference sequence). V trimming: 6 bases; J trimming: 3 bases; junction bases outside the gene matches: 5. Here the CDR3 reads CASRGTGVYEQYF. The CDR3, as DNA: TGTGCCAGTAGGGGAACAGGGGTCTACGAGCAGTACTTC. Drawing the rest from reference TRBV19 and TRBJ2-7, the complete variable domain is DGGITQSPKYLFRKEGQNVTLSCEQNLNHDAMYWYRQDPGQGLRLIYYSQIVNDFQKGDIAEGYSVSREKKESFPLTVTSAQKNPTAFYLCASRGTGVYEQYFGPGTRLTVT.

The gene calls are TRBV5-6 and TRBJ1-1; 9 bases fit TRBD1. The V gene end was trimmed by 4 bases and the J gene end by 5 bases; junction bases not matched to a gene: 3. CDR1 SGHDT and CDR2 YYEEEE come from the germline V gene. This CDR3 has 13 amino acids. Written as DNA, the CDR3 is TGTGCCAGCAGCACCGGGACAGGGACTGAAGCTTTCTTT. Translated: CASSTGTGTEAFF.

V is TRBV2 and J is TRBJ2-1, with a possible D match to TRBD1 (6 bases). Germline CDR1 and CDR2: SNHLY and FYNNEI. The V gene lost 3 bases and the J gene lost 4 bases, with 13 bases spanning the gap. The CDR3 sequence is 15 residues long. For the CDR3, the DNA is TGTGCCAGCAGTGATCAGGGGACGGCGTACAATGAGCAGTTCTTC. Protein: CASSDQGTAYNEQFF.

The gene calls are TRBV30 and TRBJ2-4; maybe TRBD1 (5 bases). CDR3 size: 15 residues. V dropped 3 bases and J dropped 4 bases, with 16 bases sitting between them. CDR1 is GTSNPN, CDR2 SVGIG, per germline (reference sequence). CDR3 nucleotide sequence: TGTGCCTGGAGGGGGAAAGGGGCGAATAAAAACATTCAGTACTTC. It specifies CAWRGKGANKNIQYF.

The chain carries TRBV7-8 and TRBJ2-1, with 13 positions matching TRBD2. Trimming removed 4 bases from V and 7 bases from J; junction bases left unmatched: 7. There are 16 residues in the CDR3. Germline CDR1 is SGHVS and CDR2 is FQNEAQ. The CDR3 sequence is CASSSGGGLAGNEQFF. The CDR3 nucleotides are TGTGCCAGCAGCTCCGGGGGGGGACTAGCGGGAAATGAGCAGTTCTTC. The full variable domain, with the rest looked up from reference TRBV7-8 and TRBJ2-1, is GAGVSQSPRYKVAKRGQDVALRCDPISGHVSLFWYQQALGQGPEFLTYFQNEAQLDKSGLPSDRFFAERPEGSVSTLKIQRTQQEDSAVYLCASSSGGGLAGNEQFFGPGTRLTVL.

The CDR3 DNA reads TGTGCCAGCAGCATATACAGGTGGGGGATCGTCTACGAGCAGTACTTC. Translated, it gives CASSIYRWGIVYEQYF. The genes are TRBV28 and TRBJ2-7; D tentatively reads TRBD1 or TRBD2 (5 bases each). V was trimmed by 6 bases and J by 3 bases, leaving 21 bases between them. CDR3 size: 16 residues. CDR1 and CDR2 (germline): MDHEN, SYDVKM.

The chain recombines TRBV19 with TRBJ1-2; the D is unclear. Germline V gives CDR1 LNHDA, CDR2 SQIVND (reference sequence). V was clipped by 7 bases and J by 0 bases, with 12 bases between them. CDR3 length: 14 amino acids. The CDR3 bases are TGTGCCAGTATTGCGGCGGCCGCTAACTATGGCTACACCTTC. This codes for CASIAAAANYGYTF.

J is TRBJ1-3 and V is TRBV7-9; no definite D call. V dropped 2 bases and J dropped 0 bases, with 14 bases sitting between them. CDR3 length: 17 residues. Germline values: CDR1 SEHNR, CDR2 FQNEAQ (reference sequence). The CDR3 DNA reads as TGTGCCAGCAGCTTAACGCCGGGCGGAAGCTCTGGAAACACCATATATTTT. Amino acid sequence: CASSLTPGGSSGNTIYF. Together with reference TRBV7-9 and TRBJ1-3, the CDR3 gives the full variable domain: DTGVSQNPRHKITKRGQNVTFRCDPISEHNRLYWYRQTLGQGPEFLTYFQNEAQLEKSRLLSDRFSAERPKGSFSTLEIQRTEQGDSAMYLCASSLTPGGSSGNTIYFGEGSWLTVV.

As regards this clone: The junction departs from the called germline gene at one end, perhaps through a read error. The CDR3 nucleotides read TGTGCCATCAGTGGTGGAGGGACATACACTGAGCAGTTCTTC. This sequence encodes CAISGGGTYTEQFF. The chain employs TRBV10-3 and TRBJ2-1, with D perhaps being TRBD1 or TRBD2 (6 bases each). The CDR3 is 14 amino acids. Looked up from germline, CDR1 is ENHRY and CDR2 is SYGVKD.

This clone was detected a few times. The gene calls are TRBV7-7 and TRBJ2-3, with a possible D match to TRBD2 (7 bases). The germline gives CDR1 SSHAT, CDR2 FNYEAQ (reference sequence). The V end lost 5 bases, the J end lost 3 bases, and 15 bases lay between the germline ends. The CDR3 runs 15 residues. CDR3 loop: CASSVGGPRTDTQYF. CDR3 sequence (DNA): TGTGCCAGCAGCGTCGGGGGGCCTAGGACAGATACGCAGTATTTT.

The chain joins TRBV19 to TRBJ2-3, with 8 bases aligning to TRBD1. After removal of 5 bases from V and 2 bases from J, the junction contained 3 bases not matched to a gene. This CDR3 comprises 14 residues. The V gene's germline CDR1 is LNHDA and CDR2 SQIVND (reference sequence). In DNA, the CDR3 is TGTGCCAGTAGTTCGGACAGGGACACAGATACGCAGTATTTT. This translates into CASSSDRDTDTQYF.

This clone was seen a handful of times. The chain recombines TRBV7-2 with TRBJ2-1, with TRBD2 matching 7 bases. The junction had 12 bases not matched to a gene; V was cut back by 4 bases and J by 6 bases. The CDR3 totals 16 residues. Germline values: CDR1 SGHTA, CDR2 FQGNSA. This CDR3 reads CASSSWAGEQANEQFF. CDR3 DNA sequence: TGTGCCAGCAGCTCATGGGCGGGAGAACAGGCCAATGAGCAGTTCTTC.

The rearrangement links TRBV6-4 to TRBJ2-2, with D tentatively TRBD1 (5 bases). V lost 5 bases and J 4 bases, leaving 17 bases between the germline ends. The CDR3 runs 16 residues. The germline CDR1 and CDR2 sequences are MRHNA and SNTAGT. The CDR3 coding sequence is TGTGCCAGCAGTAGTGGTGCAGGGAAGGCCACCGGGGAGCTGTTTTTT. Encoded protein: CASSSGAGKATGELFF.

V usage is TRBV29-1 and J usage is TRBJ1-4; weak D call: TRBD1 (6 bases). The CDR3 is 12 amino acids. With 8 bases removed from V and 4 bases from J, the gap between germline ends came to 11 bases. Per the germline V gene, CDR1 is SQVTM and CDR2 is ANQGSEA. In DNA, the CDR3 is TGCAGCATCCGACAGGATAATGAAAAACTGTTTTTT. Translation gives CSIRQDNEKLFF.

The rearrangement uses TRBV7-9 and TRBJ1-1; D ambiguous. The ends were cut back, 3 bases at V and 3 bases at J, with 14 bases in the middle. This CDR3 spans 15 amino acids. From germline, CDR1 is SEHNR and CDR2 FQNEAQ (reference sequence). CDR3 sequence (DNA): TGTGCCAGCAGCTTCGACACCCCAGTGCACACTGAAGCTTTCTTT. This translates into CASSFDTPVHTEAFF.